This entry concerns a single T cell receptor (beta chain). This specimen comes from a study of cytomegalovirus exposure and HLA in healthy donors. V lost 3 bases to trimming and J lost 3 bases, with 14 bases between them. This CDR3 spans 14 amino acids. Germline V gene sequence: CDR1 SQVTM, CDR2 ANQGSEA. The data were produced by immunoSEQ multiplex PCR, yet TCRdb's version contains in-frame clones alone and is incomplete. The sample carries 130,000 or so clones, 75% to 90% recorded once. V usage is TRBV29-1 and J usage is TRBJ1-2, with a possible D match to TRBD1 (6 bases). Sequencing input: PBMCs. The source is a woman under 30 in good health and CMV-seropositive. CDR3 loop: CSVDPQGSYYGYTF. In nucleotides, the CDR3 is TGCAGCGTTGACCCCCAGGGGAGTTACTATGGCTACACCTTC.